Given below is one TCR beta chain in context. Per the original methods: Reference gene primer amplification gave nucleated cell count estimates. Clones were read by immunoSEQ multiplex PCR, and TCRdb kept only the in-frame ones, dropping some. From that table come the V and J calls and clone size; the DNA was used to work out D and trimming. The data contain hundreds of thousands of clones, around four fifths of them singletons. Trimming pared 4 bases from V and 8 bases from J, leaving 26 bases between. This CDR3 comprises 17 residues. Germline values: CDR1 MNHEY, CDR2 SMNVEV (reference sequence). This entry is derived from a study of blood T cell repertoires in COVID-19. In the study overall: Sites in the United States, Italy and Spain provided acute and convalescent COVID-19 samples. From T cells, B-cell-depleted T cells, or PBMCs came the material, which was cDNA or gDNA.

Sequenced material: peripheral blood. The chain carries TRBV27 and TRBJ1-2; the D gene is possibly TRBD1 (5 bases). The receptor was derived from a woman in her sixties or seventies with active or convalescent COVID-19. The CDR3 DNA reads as TGTGCCAGCAGTTCCGCCTCCCCCGACAGCTGGATGAGGGGCTACACCTTC. It yields the protein CASSSASPDSWMRGYTF.